The 19 T cell receptor beta chains below come from one sample, sequenced in a study of blood T cell repertoires in COVID-19. Generated by immunoSEQ multiplex PCR, the TCRdb table keeps only in-frame clones and is missing some. The sample lists roughly 200,000 clones, approximately 81% seen once, with over 15% in the top ten. Sample: peripheral blood. These receptors all come from a person in their 70s with COVID-19, enrolled during active disease.

The count of this clone is one. This rearrangement joins TRBV7-8 to TRBJ1-3; no clear D gene. The CDR3 is 14 residues long. In germline, CDR1 is SGHVS, CDR2 FQNEAQ. The V and J ends lost 5 bases and 6 bases respectively, with 14 bases between them. CDR3 bases: TGTGCCAGCAGCCGCGCCTGGGAGATAAACACCATATATTTT. This gives the protein CASSRAWEINTIYF. Drawing the rest from reference TRBV7-8 and TRBJ1-3, the complete variable domain is GAGVSQSPRYKVAKRGQDVALRCDPISGHVSLFWYQQALGQGPEFLTYFQNEAQLDKSGLPSDRFFAERPEGSVSTLKIQRTQQEDSAVYLCASSRAWEINTIYFGEGSWLTVV.

The CDR3 here is CASSDRGDQPQHF. In DNA form, the CDR3 reads TGTGCCAGCAGTGACAGGGGAGATCAGCCCCAGCATTTT. The rearrangement links TRBV28 to TRBJ1-5, with TRBD1 identical over 8 bases. The germline CDR1 and CDR2 sequences are MDHEN and SYDVKM. J lost 5 bases, V lost 5 bases, and 2 bases had no gene match. CDR3 size: 13 residues.

The V and J genes are TRBV28 and TRBJ1-4; D is unclear. The CDR3 spans 15 residues. Trimming stripped 2 bases from V and 4 bases from J, with 11 bases between. Germline V gives CDR1 MDHEN, CDR2 SYDVKM. The CDR3 bases are TGTGCCAGCAGTTTAACGGGGTCGCTTAATGAAAAACTGTTTTTT. Its translation: CASSLTGSLNEKLFF. The whole variable domain, remainder taken from reference TRBV28 and TRBJ1-4, is DVKVTQSSRYLVKRTGEKVFLECVQDMDHENMFWYRQDPGLGLRLIYFSYDVKMKEKGDIPEGYSVSREKKERFSLILESASTNQTSMYLCASSLTGSLNEKLFFGSGTQLSVL.

This clone appeared once. This chain connects TRBV6-2 or TRBV6-3 to TRBJ2-7; 7 bases fit TRBD1. The length of the CDR3 is 15 residues. The junction had 9 bases not matched to a gene; V was cut back by 2 bases and J by 5 bases. Germline V lookup: CDR1 MNHEY, CDR2 SVGEGT. This CDR3 reads CASSYPTGMANEQYF. CDR3 nucleotide sequence: TGTGCCAGCAGTTACCCGACAGGGATGGCTAACGAGCAGTACTTC.

Written as DNA, the CDR3 is TGTGCCAGCAGCTCCTGGGGGACTAGCGGGCGTAGAGCCTACAATGAGCAGTTCTTC. Translating gives CASSSWGTSGRRAYNEQFF. The chain combines TRBV11-2 with TRBJ2-1; 12 nucleotides agree with TRBD2. Trimming took 4 bases from V and 2 from J; bases not matched to a gene: 12. Germline V lookup: CDR1 SGHAT, CDR2 FQNNGV. The CDR3 is 19 residues long.

The gene calls are TRBV4-3 and TRBJ2-1; D remains unclear. Germline V gene sequence: CDR1 LGHNA, CDR2 YSLEER. The CDR3 length is 14 residues. Trimming removed 4 bases from V and 8 bases from J, with 15 bases in between. CDR3 in DNA: TGCGCCAGCAGCCTCGGTGTTTTGAGCGATGAGCAGTTCTTC. Translation gives CASSLGVLSDEQFF.

This clone was detected only a few times. The rearrangement links TRBV4-3 to TRBJ1-2; possible D gene TRBD1, 5 bases. CDR3 length equals 15 residues. V lost 1 base, J lost 2 bases, and 11 bases lay in between. Germline loops: CDR1 LGHNA, CDR2 YSLEER. The CDR3 DNA sequence: TGCGCCAGCAGCCAAGGTTTCGGGGGGAACTATGGCTACACCTTC. Protein: CASSQGFGGNYGYTF.

V is TRBV28 and J is TRBJ2-4, with 7 bases aligning to TRBD1. V was clipped by 3 bases and J by 6 bases; unmatched bases: 5. Germline CDR1 reads MDHEN; CDR2 reads SYDVKM. This CDR3 has 14 residues. The DNA for the CDR3 is TGTGCCAGCAGTTTTGTTCGACAGGGAAACATTCAGTACTTC. Translation gives CASSFVRQGNIQYF.

The V and J genes are TRBV28 and TRBJ1-6; 9 nucleotides align to TRBD1. The V and J ends lost 6 bases and 8 bases, in that order; junction bases with no gene match: 8. Germline V lookup: CDR1 MDHEN, CDR2 SYDVKM. The CDR3 spans 15 residues. The CDR3 spells CASRRGDRGYSPLHF. The DNA of the CDR3 is TGTGCCAGCAGACGGGGAGACAGGGGGTATTCACCCCTCCACTTT.

Here the CDR3 reads CASSAPSYEQYF. The CDR3 DNA follows: TGTGCCAGCAGCGCCCCTTCCTACGAGCAGTACTTC. V and J are TRBV9 and TRBJ2-7; no clear D gene. Trimming stripped 3 bases from V and 1 base from J, with 5 bases between. The germline V gene has CDR1 SGDLS and CDR2 YYNGEE. CDR3 length: 12 amino acids.

The V call is TRBV19, the J call TRBJ2-5; no reliable D call. The CDR3 is 14 residues long. Per germline, CDR1 LNHDA and CDR2 SQIVND (reference sequence). Trimming took 7 bases from V and 2 from J, leaving 14 bases between them. The CDR3 sequence is CASKPRYFQETQYF. The CDR3 nucleotides read TGTGCCAGTAAACCTAGATATTTTCAAGAGACCCAGTACTTC.

The chain employs TRBV6-6 and TRBJ1-2; no reliable D call. V was clipped by 6 bases and J by 3 bases, with 17 bases between them. The CDR3 totals 15 residues. In germline, CDR1 is MNHNY, CDR2 SVGAGI (reference sequence). The CDR3 protein is CASSHLGSSYYGYTF. The CDR3 coding sequence is TGTGCCAGCAGCCACTTGGGGAGCTCTTACTATGGCTACACCTTC.

The chain links TRBV20-1 to TRBJ2-7, with D tentatively TRBD2 (5 bases). This CDR3 contains 11 residues. The germline V gene encodes CDR1 DFQATT and CDR2 SNEGSKA (reference sequence). Deletions cut 2 bases from V and 4 bases from J, with 6 bases between. CDR3 residues: CSARRGYEQYF. CDR3 sequence (DNA): TGCAGTGCTAGACGGGGTTACGAGCAGTACTTC.

The V gene is TRBV5-8, the J gene TRBJ2-2; D is uncertain. V was shortened by 4 bases and J by 5 bases, with 15 bases between the two germline ends. Germline V gives CDR1 SGHTS, CDR2 YDEGEE. This CDR3 spans 15 amino acids. The CDR3 nucleotides read TGTGCCAGCAGCCGCGCCACTCGAACGACCGGGGAGCTGTTTTTT. This encodes CASSRATRTTGELFF.

The CDR3 protein is CASSLVGLAGGEQYF. CDR3 nucleotide sequence: TGTGCCAGCAGCTTAGTTGGTCTAGCGGGAGGCGAGCAGTACTTC. The chain combines TRBV7-8 with TRBJ2-7, with 11 nucleotides matching TRBD2. This CDR3 is 15 amino acids long. The V and J ends lost 1 base and 6 bases, in that order; junction bases with no gene match: 5. Germline CDR1 is SGHVS and CDR2 is FQNEAQ.

The CDR3 sequence: CASSYDGRANEKLFF. For the CDR3, the DNA is TGTGCCAGCAGTTACGACGGCAGGGCTAATGAAAAACTGTTTTTT. The gene calls are TRBV6-6 and TRBJ1-4, with D perhaps matching TRBD1 (5 bases). Trimming stripped 2 bases from V and 3 bases from J, with 10 bases between. This CDR3 has 15 residues. CDR1 and CDR2 from the germline V gene are MNHNY and SVGAGI (reference sequence).

J is TRBJ1-5 and V is TRBV6-6; 7 bases line up with TRBD1. This CDR3 is 16 amino acids long. Germline CDR1 MNHNY, CDR2 SVGAGI (reference sequence). Germline trimming cut 2 bases from V and 3 bases from J; bases unmatched to any gene: 7. The CDR3 DNA reads as TGTGCCAGCAGTTACAGCCGGGACAGCTCCAATCAGCCCCAGCATTTT. This translates into CASSYSRDSSNQPQHF.

This clone has just one count. The chain uses TRBV10-3 and TRBJ2-1, with TRBD1 as a possible D gene (6 bases). CDR3 length: 13 residues. Germline lookup yields CDR1 ENHRY and CDR2 SYGVKD. The V end was cut by 10 bases, the J end by 4 bases, with 14 bases between. CDR3 amino acids: CATWGPGYNEQFF. In DNA form, the CDR3 reads TGTGCCACCTGGGGGCCGGGTTACAATGAGCAGTTCTTC.

CDR3 sequence reads: CATSRDLSRGGEKLFF. The CDR3 nucleotides read TGTGCCACCAGCAGAGATCTTAGTCGGGGAGGTGAAAAACTGTTTTTT. This chain uses TRBV15 with TRBJ1-4; no reliable D call. The CDR3 loop spans 16 amino acids. V gave up 0 bases and J gave up 7 bases, with 15 bases separating them. CDR1 is LNHNV and CDR2 is YYDKDF in the germline V gene (reference sequence).